Listed here are 4 T cell receptor beta chains from one sample, sequenced in a study of blood T cells in healthy people across ages. Sample-barcoded 5' priming and a J-beta primer mix drove a second PCR of 7 to 11 cycles. Using its own MiXCR run on the 5' RACE reads, TCRdb lists one record per CDR3 protein. This sample carries 1.8 million or so distinct CDR3 sequences, about 39% of them seen once, and the ten largest clones take 23%. The source material was blood. The receptors were sampled from a human donor in good health.

The chain joins TRBV7-8 to TRBJ1-5, with a possible D match to TRBD1 (5 bases). CDR1 SGHVS and CDR2 FQNEAQ come from the germline V gene. There are 14 residues in the CDR3. V lost 3 bases and J 5 bases, leaving 11 bases between the germline ends. In DNA form, the CDR3 reads TGTGCCAGCAGCTTTTTTGGAGGGGATCAGCCCCAGCATTTT. Protein product: CASSFFGGDQPQHF.

The rearrangement joins TRBV29-1 to TRBJ2-3; D assignment may be TRBD1 or TRBD2 (5 bases each). This CDR3 region has 18 residues. Germline loops: CDR1 SQVTM, CDR2 ANQGSEA. V was trimmed by 7 bases and J by 0 bases, leaving 26 bases between them. CDR3 sequence (DNA): TGCAGCGCCTACCCTCTGCCCAGGGTTGGGGGAAGCACAGATACGCAGTATTTT. It yields the protein CSAYPLPRVGGSTDTQYF.

For this clonotype: The junction differs from germline at one of its ends, possibly a read error. V usage is TRBV28 and J usage is TRBJ1-2, with a possible D match to TRBD1 (6 bases). This CDR3 has 15 residues. From germline, CDR1 is MDHEN and CDR2 SYDVKM. DNA of the CDR3: TGTGCCCGCAGTCCCCAAATCTCGAGGGGGTATGGCTACACCTTC. As protein: CARSPQISRGYGYTF.

The CDR3 reads CASSYLGEGLVEKLFF. DNA for the CDR3: TGTGCCAGCAGCTACCTGGGGGAGGGGTTGGTAGAAAAACTGTTTTTT. The chain has TRBV12-3 or TRBV12-4 and TRBJ1-4; maybe TRBD1 (5 bases). Trimming cost V 6 bases and J 8 bases, with 22 bases left between them. This CDR3 contains 16 residues.